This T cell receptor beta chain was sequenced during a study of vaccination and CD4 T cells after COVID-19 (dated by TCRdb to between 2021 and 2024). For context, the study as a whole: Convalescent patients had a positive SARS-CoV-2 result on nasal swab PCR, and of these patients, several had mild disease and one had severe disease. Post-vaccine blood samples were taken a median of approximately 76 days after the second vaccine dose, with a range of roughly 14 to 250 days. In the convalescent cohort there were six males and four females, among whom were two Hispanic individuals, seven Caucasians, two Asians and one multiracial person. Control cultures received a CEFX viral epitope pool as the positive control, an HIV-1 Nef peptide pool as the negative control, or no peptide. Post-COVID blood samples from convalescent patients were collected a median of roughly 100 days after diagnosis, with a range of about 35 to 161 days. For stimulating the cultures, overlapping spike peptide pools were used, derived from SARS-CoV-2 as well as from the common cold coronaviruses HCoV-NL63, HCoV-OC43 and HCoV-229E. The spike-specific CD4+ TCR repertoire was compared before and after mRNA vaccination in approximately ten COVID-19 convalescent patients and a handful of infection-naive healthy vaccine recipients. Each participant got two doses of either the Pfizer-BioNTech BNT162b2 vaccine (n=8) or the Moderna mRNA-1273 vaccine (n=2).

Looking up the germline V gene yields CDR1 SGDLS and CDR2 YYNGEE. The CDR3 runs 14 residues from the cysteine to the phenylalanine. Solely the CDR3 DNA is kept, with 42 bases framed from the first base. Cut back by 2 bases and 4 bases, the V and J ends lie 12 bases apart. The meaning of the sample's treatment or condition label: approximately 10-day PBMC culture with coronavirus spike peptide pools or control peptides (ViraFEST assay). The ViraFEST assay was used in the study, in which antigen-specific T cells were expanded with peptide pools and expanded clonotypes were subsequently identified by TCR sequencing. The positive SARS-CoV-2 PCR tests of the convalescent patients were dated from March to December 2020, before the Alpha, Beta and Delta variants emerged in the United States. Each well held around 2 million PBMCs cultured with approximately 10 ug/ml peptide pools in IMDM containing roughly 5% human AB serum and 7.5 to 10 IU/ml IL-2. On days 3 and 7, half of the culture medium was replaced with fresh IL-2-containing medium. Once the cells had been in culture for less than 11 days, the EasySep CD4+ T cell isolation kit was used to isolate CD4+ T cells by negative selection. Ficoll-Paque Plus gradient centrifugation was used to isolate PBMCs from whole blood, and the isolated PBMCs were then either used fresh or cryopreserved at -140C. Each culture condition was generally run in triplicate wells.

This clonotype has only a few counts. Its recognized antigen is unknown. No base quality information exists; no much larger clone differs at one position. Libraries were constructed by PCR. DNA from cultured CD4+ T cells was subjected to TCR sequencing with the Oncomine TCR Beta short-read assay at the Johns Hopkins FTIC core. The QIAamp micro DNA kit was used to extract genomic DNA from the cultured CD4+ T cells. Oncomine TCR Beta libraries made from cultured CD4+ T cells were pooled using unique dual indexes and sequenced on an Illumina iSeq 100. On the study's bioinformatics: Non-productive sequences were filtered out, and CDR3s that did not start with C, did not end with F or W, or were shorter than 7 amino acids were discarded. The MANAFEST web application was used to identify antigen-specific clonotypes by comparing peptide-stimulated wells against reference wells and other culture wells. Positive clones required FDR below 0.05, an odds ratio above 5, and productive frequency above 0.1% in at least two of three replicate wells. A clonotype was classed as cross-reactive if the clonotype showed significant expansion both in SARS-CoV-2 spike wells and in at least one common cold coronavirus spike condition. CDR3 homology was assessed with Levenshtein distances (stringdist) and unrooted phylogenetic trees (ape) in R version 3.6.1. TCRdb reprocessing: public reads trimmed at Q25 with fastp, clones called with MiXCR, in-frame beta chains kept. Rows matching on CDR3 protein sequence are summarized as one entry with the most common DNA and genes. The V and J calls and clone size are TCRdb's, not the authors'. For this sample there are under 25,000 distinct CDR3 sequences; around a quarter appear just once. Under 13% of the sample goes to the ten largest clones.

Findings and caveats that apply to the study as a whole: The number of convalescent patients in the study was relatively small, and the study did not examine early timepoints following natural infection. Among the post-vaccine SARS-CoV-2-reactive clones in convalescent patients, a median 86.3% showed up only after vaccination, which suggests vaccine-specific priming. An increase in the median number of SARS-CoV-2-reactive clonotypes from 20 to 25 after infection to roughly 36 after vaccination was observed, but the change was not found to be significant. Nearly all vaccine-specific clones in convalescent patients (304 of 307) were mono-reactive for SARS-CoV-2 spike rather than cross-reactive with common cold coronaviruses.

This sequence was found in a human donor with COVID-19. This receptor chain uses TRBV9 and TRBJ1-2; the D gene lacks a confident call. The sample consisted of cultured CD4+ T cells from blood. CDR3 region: CASSVTDVSYGYTF. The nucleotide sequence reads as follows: TGTGCCAGCAGCGTTACAGATGTAAGCTATGGCTACACCTTC.